A single sample is the source of the 18 T cell receptor beta chains below, sequenced in a study of Tregs in tolerant kidney transplant recipients. Clones were sequenced by immunoSEQ multiplex PCR, and TCRdb holds only the in-frame ones, with some missing. This repertoire shows roughly 45,000 clones, around 90% found once; its top ten account for about 0.7%. Sequencing used Tregs from blood. The receptors shown here come from a human donor in good health.

The rearrangement uses TRBV7-8 and TRBJ1-4, with D perhaps matching TRBD1 (6 bases). The V end was cut by 5 bases, the J end by 0 bases, with 10 bases between. The length of the CDR3 is 15 residues. The germline V gene encodes CDR1 SGHVS and CDR2 FQNEAQ. CDR3 residues: CASSPYRATNEKLFF. In DNA form, the CDR3 reads TGTGCCAGCAGCCCATACAGGGCAACTAATGAAAAACTGTTTTTT.

The sample holds one count of this clone. The chain employs TRBV30 and TRBJ1-5; the D gene is possibly TRBD1 (5 bases). CDR1 is GTSNPN, CDR2 SVGIG, per germline (reference sequence). Trimming took 2 bases from V and 1 from J, leaving 9 bases between them. The CDR3 totals 14 residues. The CDR3, as DNA: TGTGCCTGGAGTTTGGGACGGAGCAATCAGCCCCAGCATTTT. Translation gives CAWSLGRSNQPQHF.

This clone was recorded only once. The V call is TRBV30, the J call TRBJ2-5, with D perhaps being TRBD1 or TRBD2 (6 bases each). Between the trimmed V and J ends, which lost 0 bases and 5 bases, there was a span of 10 bases. Per germline, CDR1 GTSNPN and CDR2 SVGIG (reference sequence). This CDR3 has 13 amino acids. Here the CDR3 reads CAWSVRGVETQYF. The CDR3 DNA is TGTGCCTGGAGTGTAAGGGGGGTGGAGACCCAGTACTTC.

The CDR3: CASSQEGASGYNEQFF. The CDR3, as DNA: TGTGCCAGCAGCCAAGAGGGGGCTAGCGGGTACAATGAGCAGTTCTTC. The J gene is TRBJ2-1, the V gene TRBV4-2; the match to TRBD2 covers 8 bases. The CDR3 has 16 residues. From germline, CDR1 is LGHNA and CDR2 YNFKEQ. With V trimmed by 0 bases and J by 4 bases, 5 bases remained unmatched.

J is TRBJ1-4 and V is TRBV7-9; D uncertain. The CDR3 covers 15 residues. Trimming removed 5 bases at V and 6 bases at J, with 16 bases between. Germline CDR1 reads SEHNR; CDR2 reads FQNEAQ (reference sequence). This chain's CDR3 is CASSPRLAGHEKLFF. The CDR3, as DNA: TGTGCCAGCAGCCCGCGCTTGGCCGGACATGAAAAACTGTTTTTT.

This clone was observed once. The chain uses TRBV18 and TRBJ2-1, with a possible D match to TRBD2 (5 bases). Germline values: CDR1 KGHSH, CDR2 LQKENI. Trimming took 6 bases from V and 9 from J, leaving 21 bases between them. This CDR3 has 15 amino acids. The CDR3 nucleotides are TGTGCCAGCTCCCCTCGGGTAGCGATAATGAGTGAGCAGTTCTTC. Protein sequence: CASSPRVAIMSEQFF.

The genes are TRBV18 and TRBJ2-3, with D perhaps matching TRBD1 (5 bases). Trimming took 1 base from V and 6 from J, leaving 17 bases between them. The germline V gene has CDR1 KGHSH and CDR2 LQKENI. This CDR3 comprises 16 residues. The DNA of the CDR3 is TGTGCCAGCTCACCACAAGGGCGACCGTCAGGGGATACGCAGTATTTT. It specifies CASSPQGRPSGDTQYF.

The gene calls are TRBV14 and TRBJ2-6, with D uncertain. Trimming shortened V by 4 bases and J by 2 bases, and 3 bases separated the two germline ends. The CDR3 runs 13 residues. CDR1 and CDR2 from the germline V gene are SGHDN and FVKESK. CDR3 loop: CASSRPGANVLTF. In nucleotides, the CDR3 is TGTGCCAGCAGCCGACCTGGGGCCAACGTCCTGACTTTC.

The CDR3 bases are TGTGCCAGCAGCCTGGATCTTGGTCTAGAAGCTTTCTTT. It codes for CASSLDLGLEAFF. The genes are TRBV6-1 and TRBJ1-1; D is undetermined. Trimming removed 6 bases at V and 8 bases at J, with 16 bases between. This CDR3 is 13 amino acids long. Germline V CDR1 and CDR2: MNHNS, SASEGT.

This chain joins TRBV2 and TRBJ2-5; D call uncertain. The better agreement between TRBJ2-7 and the DNA end casts doubt on the J call. CDR1 SNHLY and CDR2 FYNNEI come from the germline V gene. CDR3 size: 11 residues. The CDR3 DNA is TGTGCCAGCTGGGCCGGGTACGAGCAGTACTTC. It is translated as CASWAGYEQYF.

The chain links TRBV21-1 to TRBJ1-4; the table calls TRBD1, which could not be checked here. TRBV21-1 is given as a pseudogene. The CDR3 spans 21 residues. The CDR3 region has the DNA TGTGCCAGCACCCGGGCCGGAGAGTGGGGACAGAGTTACTCAACTAATGAAAAACTGTTTTTT. Its translation is CASTRAGEWGQSYSTNEKLFF.

The gene calls are TRBV6-1 and TRBJ1-1; 8 bases are a match to TRBD1. The CDR3 runs 13 residues. The V gene's germline CDR1 is MNHNS and CDR2 SASEGT. V was pared by 6 bases and J by 4 bases, with 4 bases of the junction left unmatched. The CDR3 nucleotides are TGTGCCAGCAGGCCTACAGGGGGCACTGAAGCTTTCTTT. This codes for CASRPTGGTEAFF.

A single count supports this clone. The chain combines TRBV6-5 with TRBJ1-3; D uncertain. Germline-derived CDR1 and CDR2 are MNHEY and SVGAGI. The V gene lost 4 bases and the J gene lost 1 base, with 8 bases spanning the gap. The CDR3 length is 14 residues. CDR3: CASSLGNSGNTIYF. The CDR3 DNA reads TGTGCCAGCAGTTTGGGGAATTCTGGAAACACCATATATTTT.

V and J are TRBV9 and TRBJ2-1, with 10 bases aligning to TRBD2. Germline V gene data show CDR1 as SGDLS and CDR2 as YYNGEE. Unmatched junction bases numbered 4, after V lost 1 base and J lost 6 bases. This CDR3 spans 15 amino acids. CDR3 sequence reads: CASSVRASGSNEQFF. In DNA form, the CDR3 reads TGTGCCAGCAGCGTACGGGCTAGCGGGAGCAATGAGCAGTTCTTC.

The V call is TRBV7-9, the J call TRBJ1-1, with TRBD1 as a possible D gene (6 bases). CDR1 and CDR2 (germline): SEHNR, FQNEAQ (reference sequence). The length of the CDR3 is 17 residues. V gave up 5 bases and J gave up 0 bases, with 19 bases separating them. The CDR3 loop reads CASSPGLGQPMNTEAFF. The CDR3 DNA sequence: TGTGCCAGCAGCCCAGGACTTGGACAGCCCATGAACACTGAAGCTTTCTTT.

This chain connects TRBV6-1 to TRBJ1-1; D might be TRBD1 (5 bases). The germline V gene encodes CDR1 MNHNS and CDR2 SASEGT. This CDR3 comprises 14 residues. V was cut by 5 bases and J by 4 bases, with 14 bases left in between. In DNA form, the CDR3 reads TGTGCCAGCAGTCCCGGGACGTATATCACTGAAGCTTTCTTT. Its protein product is CASSPGTYITEAFF.

The rearrangement links TRBV5-1 to TRBJ1-1; a weak D match, TRBD1 (6 bases). The CDR3 spans 17 residues. Germline CDR1 reads SGHRS; CDR2 reads YFSETQ. The V and J ends lost 0 bases and 5 bases respectively, with 20 bases between them. In DNA, the CDR3 is TGCGCCAGCAGCTTGGGCTCAAACAGGGTAAGAAGAACTGAAGCTTTCTTT. Encoded protein: CASSLGSNRVRRTEAFF.

This chain uses TRBV5-1 with TRBJ2-3; 8 bases align to TRBD2. The CDR3 runs 19 residues. The junction had 16 bases not matched to a gene; V was cut back by 0 bases and J by 4 bases. Germline CDR1 and CDR2: SGHRS and YFSETQ. CDR3: CASSLAMVLAGFSPDTQYF. CDR3 sequence (DNA): TGCGCCAGCAGCTTGGCCATGGTCTTAGCGGGGTTTTCACCAGATACGCAGTATTTT.